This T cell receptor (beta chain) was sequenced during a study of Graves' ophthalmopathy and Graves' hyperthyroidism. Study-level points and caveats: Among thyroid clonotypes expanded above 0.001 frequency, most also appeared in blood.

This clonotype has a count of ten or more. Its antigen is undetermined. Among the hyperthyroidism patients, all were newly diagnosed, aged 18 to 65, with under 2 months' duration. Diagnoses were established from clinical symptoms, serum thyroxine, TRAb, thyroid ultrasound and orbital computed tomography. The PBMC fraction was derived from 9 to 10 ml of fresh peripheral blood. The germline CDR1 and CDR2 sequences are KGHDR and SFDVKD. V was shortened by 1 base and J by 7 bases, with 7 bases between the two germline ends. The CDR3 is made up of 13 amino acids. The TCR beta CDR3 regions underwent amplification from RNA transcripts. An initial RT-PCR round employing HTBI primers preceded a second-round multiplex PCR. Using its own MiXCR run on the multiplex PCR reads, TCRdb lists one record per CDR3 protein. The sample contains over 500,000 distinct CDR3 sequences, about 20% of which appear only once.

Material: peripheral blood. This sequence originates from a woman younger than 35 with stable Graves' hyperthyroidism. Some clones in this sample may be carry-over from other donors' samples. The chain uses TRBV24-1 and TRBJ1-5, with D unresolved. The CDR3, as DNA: TGTGCCACCAGTGATTTTGCGGGGCAGCCCCAGCATTTT. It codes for CATSDFAGQPQHF.